The source of this TCR beta chain is a study of metastatic and nonmetastatic thyroid tumors. CDR1 MDHEN and CDR2 SYDVKM come from the germline V gene. J lost 5 bases, V lost 7 bases, and 5 bases had no gene match. The CDR3 extends over 12 amino acids. With MiXCR, TCRdb called clones anew from the PCR reads. The data hold roughly 98,000 clones, with about 16% observed a single time. This clone was found many times. This sample also contains other DNA sequences that code for the same CDR3. Among the patients, none had received any treatment before thyroid surgery. Sequencing used blood. This receptor was identified in a female donor with papillary thyroid cancer or a benign thyroid nodule (not recorded which). Some clones in this sample may be carry-over from other donors' samples. The gene calls are TRBV28 and TRBJ2-7; 7 bases are shared with TRBD2. CDR3 residues: CASTGGRNEQYF. CDR3 sequence (DNA): TGTGCCAGCACCGGGGGGAGGAACGAGCAGTACTTC.